The 22 T cell receptor beta chains given below trace back to one sample, sequenced in a study of blood T cell repertoires in COVID-19. Sequencing used immunoSEQ multiplex PCR; TCRdb keeps in-frame clones, though not all of them. The repertoire holds approximately 120,000 clones, with 70% to 90% as singletons. Sequencing was carried out using peripheral blood. These receptors all come from a human donor in a cohort sampled during active COVID-19.

The chain joins TRBV5-1 to TRBJ1-1; no definite D call. Trimming pared 0 bases from V and 3 bases from J, leaving 9 bases between. Germline CDR1 and CDR2: SGHRS and YFSETQ. The CDR3 runs to 14 residues. The CDR3 region is CASSLGGVDTEAFF. The CDR3 DNA follows: TGCGCCAGCAGCTTGGGCGGTGTGGACACTGAAGCTTTCTTT.

J is TRBJ1-5 and V is TRBV15; D is possibly TRBD1 (6 bases). The germline V gene has CDR1 LNHNV and CDR2 YYDKDF (reference sequence). The V gene lost 3 bases and the J gene lost 0 bases, with 9 bases spanning the gap. CDR3 length equals 15 residues. CDR3 coding DNA: TGTGCCACCAGCAGTCAGGGGAATAGCAATCAGCCCCAGCATTTT. This encodes CATSSQGNSNQPQHF.

This chain uses TRBV11-2 with TRBJ1-2, with D possibly matching TRBD1 (5 bases). CDR1 is SGHAT, CDR2 FQNNGV, per germline. The CDR3 totals 11 residues. Trimming pared 6 bases from V and 7 bases from J, leaving 9 bases between. CDR3 nucleotides: TGTGCCAGCAGTCAGGGTGCTGGCTACACCTTC. Translating gives CASSQGAGYTF. Looking up the rest from reference TRBV11-2 and TRBJ1-2 gives the full variable domain: EAGVAQSPRYKIIEKRQSVAFWCNPISGHATLYWYQQILGQGPKLLIQFQNNGVVDDSQLPKDRFSAERLKGVDSTLKIQPAKLEDSAVYLCASSQGAGYTFGSGTRLTVV.

The chain carries TRBV6-5 and TRBJ2-7; D is possibly TRBD1 (7 bases). This CDR3 region has 14 residues. With 7 bases removed from V and 0 bases from J, the gap between germline ends came to 13 bases. Germline CDR1 MNHEY, CDR2 SVGAGI. DNA for the CDR3: TGTGCCAGCACTCAGGGGGGAAACTCCTACGAGCAGTACTTC. This encodes CASTQGGNSYEQYF.

As regards this clone: Other DNA sequences in the sample encode the same CDR3. The CDR3 bases are TGTGCCAGCAGCTTAGGAGGGACAGATGAAAAACTGTTTTTT. It translates to CASSLGGTDEKLFF. The genes are TRBV7-9 and TRBJ1-4, with TRBD1 matching 7 bases. CDR3 length: 14 amino acids. Germline-derived CDR1 and CDR2 are SEHNR and FQNEAQ (reference sequence). J lost 6 bases, V lost 1 base, and 2 bases had no gene match.

The chain recombines TRBV4-1 with TRBJ2-2, with 8 bases identical to TRBD2. The CDR3 sequence is 16 residues long. CDR1 is MGHRA and CDR2 is YSYEKL in the germline V gene. J was trimmed by 5 bases and V by 4 bases; bases with no gene match: 9. The CDR3 region is CASSPGGGGSTGELFF. The CDR3 DNA sequence: TGCGCCAGCAGCCCAGGTGGCGGGGGGTCTACCGGGGAGCTGTTTTTT.

The chain is built from TRBV18 and TRBJ2-2; D perhaps matches TRBD2 (5 bases). V was pared by 3 bases and J by 6 bases, with 14 bases between. Per germline, CDR1 KGHSH and CDR2 LQKENI. The CDR3 has 15 residues. The CDR3 reads CASSPLRARAGELFF. CDR3 bases: TGTGCCAGCTCACCTCTGCGGGCTCGAGCCGGGGAGCTGTTTTTT.

The genes are TRBV6-5 and TRBJ1-5; 7 bases map to TRBD1. The V segment lost 7 bases and the J segment 4 bases; nucleotides outside the gene matches: 4. This CDR3 region has 13 residues. The V gene's germline CDR1 is MNHEY and CDR2 SVGAGI. The CDR3 protein is CASTRDSNQPQHF. The CDR3 DNA follows: TGTGCCAGCACCCGGGACAGTAATCAGCCCCAGCATTTT.

The V gene is TRBV30, the J gene TRBJ2-1, with D maybe TRBD1 (6 bases). This CDR3 is 13 amino acids long. Between the trimmed V and J ends, which lost 5 bases and 0 bases, there was a span of 8 bases. Per the germline V gene, CDR1 is GTSNPN and CDR2 is SVGIG (reference sequence). The CDR3 DNA is TGTGCCTGGTCGGACAGCTCCTACAATGAGCAGTTCTTC. It encodes CAWSDSSYNEQFF.

The chain employs TRBV18 and TRBJ2-1; D not certain. V was trimmed by 2 bases and J by 0 bases, leaving 5 bases between them. In germline, CDR1 is KGHSH, CDR2 LQKENI. This CDR3 spans 14 amino acids. CDR3 loop: CASSPSYSYNEQFF. The CDR3 nucleotides are TGTGCCAGCTCACCATCCTACTCCTACAATGAGCAGTTCTTC.

This chain uses TRBV7-8 with TRBJ2-5, with unresolved D. In germline, CDR1 is SGHVS, CDR2 FQNEAQ. V was cut by 7 bases and J by 5 bases, with 32 bases left in between. The CDR3 totals 19 residues. CDR3 loop: CASTSRLARSWATGETQYF. The CDR3, as DNA: TGTGCCAGCACCTCACGTTTGGCACGATCTTGGGCTACTGGGGAGACCCAGTACTTC.

J is TRBJ1-5 and V is TRBV19; D is ambiguous. V lost 7 bases and J lost 4, with 14 bases in between. The CDR3 consists of 14 residues. The germline V gene has CDR1 LNHDA and CDR2 SQIVND (reference sequence). The CDR3 region has the DNA TGTGCCAGTAAGATGAGGGCGGATAATCAGCCCCAGCATTTT. It codes for CASKMRADNQPQHF.

This chain joins TRBV15 and TRBJ2-6, with D unclear. Germline assignment: CDR1 LNHNV and CDR2 YYDKDF (reference sequence). Trimming took off 0 bases at V and 0 bases at J, with 3 bases between the two ends. This CDR3 spans 15 amino acids. CDR3 region: CATSRDYSGANVLTF. The CDR3 coding sequence is TGTGCCACCAGCAGAGACTACTCTGGGGCCAACGTCCTGACTTTC.

The chain carries TRBV7-2 and TRBJ2-5; D is possibly TRBD1 (6 bases). Germline-derived CDR1 and CDR2 are SGHTA and FQGNSA. This CDR3 comprises 14 residues. V was trimmed by 3 bases and J by 5 bases, leaving 13 bases between them. The CDR3 sequence is CASSLAQGRETQYF. The CDR3 DNA follows: TGTGCCAGCAGCTTGGCTCAGGGGCGGGAGACCCAGTACTTC. The variable domain in full, completed from reference TRBV7-2 and TRBJ2-5, reads GAGVSQSPSNKVTEKGKDVELRCDPISGHTALYWYRQSLGQGLEFLIYFQGNSAPDKSGLPSDRFSAERTGGSVSTLTIQRTQQEDSAVYLCASSLAQGRETQYFGPGTRLLVL.

The rearrangement uses TRBV5-4 and TRBJ1-1, with a weak D call TRBD1 (6 bases). The CDR3 has 14 residues. The germline V and J ends were trimmed by 4 bases and 1 base, with 11 bases remaining between them. The germline CDR1 and CDR2 sequences are SGHNT and YYREEE (reference sequence). The CDR3 coding sequence is TGTGCCAGCAGCATAAGGACAGCGAACACTGAAGCTTTCTTT. This translates into CASSIRTANTEAFF.

The V gene is TRBV5-1, the J gene TRBJ2-7, with D possibly TRBD2 on 5 matching bases. V was shortened by 4 bases and J by 3 bases, with 14 bases between the two germline ends. The CDR3 is made up of 14 amino acids. Germline values: CDR1 SGHRS, CDR2 YFSETQ. CDR3 DNA: TGCGCCAGCAGCAGGAGAGGGAAAAACTACGAGCAGTACTTC. Its protein product is CASSRRGKNYEQYF.

The gene calls are TRBV28 and TRBJ2-3, with D maybe TRBD1 (5 bases). V was cut by 4 bases and J by 3 bases, with 14 bases left in between. In germline, CDR1 is MDHEN, CDR2 SYDVKM. The CDR3 is 15 amino acids. The CDR3: CASSWVGLETDTQYF. The CDR3 region has the DNA TGTGCCAGCAGTTGGGTGGGGCTAGAGACAGATACGCAGTATTTT.

The chain recombines TRBV5-1 with TRBJ2-3; 7 bases map to TRBD1. The germline gives CDR1 SGHRS, CDR2 YFSETQ. Trimming cost V 4 bases and J 4 bases; bases outside gene matches: 6. The CDR3 is 14 residues long. The CDR3 region has the DNA TGCGCCAGCAGCATAACGGACAGGTCAGATACGCAGTATTTT. Amino acid sequence: CASSITDRSDTQYF.

This chain links TRBV7-9 with TRBJ1-6, with no clear D. CDR1 and CDR2 from the germline V gene are SEHNR and FQNEAQ (reference sequence). CDR3 length equals 14 residues. The V end was cut by 5 bases, the J end by 1 base, with 6 bases between. DNA of the CDR3: TGTGCCAGCAGCCTGGAGTCCTATAATTCACCCCTCCACTTT. Translating gives CASSLESYNSPLHF. Drawing the rest from reference TRBV7-9 and TRBJ1-6, the complete variable domain is DTGVSQNPRHKITKRGQNVTFRCDPISEHNRLYWYRQTLGQGPEFLTYFQNEAQLEKSRLLSDRFSAERPKGSFSTLEIQRTEQGDSAMYLCASSLESYNSPLHFGNGTRLTVT.

This chain connects TRBV3-1 (or the pseudogene TRBV3-2) to TRBJ2-7, with TRBD1 as a possible D gene (7 bases). The CDR3 loop spans 12 amino acids. The V gene lost 2 bases and the J gene lost 7 bases, with 9 bases spanning the gap. From germline, CDR1 is LGHDT and CDR2 YNNKEL (reference sequence). CDR3 loop: CASSQQGGEQYF. CDR3 coding DNA: TGTGCCAGCAGCCAACAGGGGGGAGAGCAGTACTTC.

The chain joins TRBV28 to TRBJ2-4, with D perhaps TRBD1 (5 bases). This CDR3 spans 15 amino acids. Germline values: CDR1 MDHEN, CDR2 SYDVKM. V dropped 3 bases and J dropped 3 bases, with 12 bases sitting between them. The CDR3 DNA follows: TGTGCCAGCAGTTTTGTGGGGCAGGACAAAAACATTCAGTACTTC. It codes for CASSFVGQDKNIQYF.

The V and J genes are TRBV6-5 and TRBJ2-7; tentatively, D is TRBD2 (5 bases). The V end was cut by 4 bases, the J end by 3 bases, with 10 bases between. The germline CDR1 and CDR2 sequences are MNHEY and SVGAGI. This CDR3 is built from 13 residues. CDR3 bases: TGTGCCAGCAGTTTTGAGCGGAACTACGAGCAGTACTTC. It encodes CASSFERNYEQYF.